The rows below give T cell receptor beta chains drawn from one sample of a study of T cells in Graves' hyperthyroidism and ophthalmopathy. MiXCR, applied by TCRdb to the multiplex PCR reads, yields one record per CDR3 protein. This table has approximately 210,000 distinct CDR3 sequences, roughly a sixth appearing once. Sequencing was done on a sample of blood. The receptors shown here come from a middle-aged man with Graves' hyperthyroidism. The CDR3 runs from the conserved cysteine through the conserved F or W.

TRBV7-9	TRBJ1-2	CASSLTGVNYGYTF
TRBV28	TRBJ2-7	CATIRGGYEQYF
TRBV20-1	TRBJ2-2	CSATGLAWNTGELFF
TRBV6-1	TRBJ1-3	CASRRTSGNTIYF
TRBV11-2	TRBJ2-7	CAPLPGAVFYEQYF
TRBV6-1	TRBJ2-5	CASRYSLLEGPETQYF
TRBV14	TRBJ2-7	CASSHVGQGTYEQYF
TRBV3-1	TRBJ2-1	CASSQVSWGYNEQFF
TRBV20-1	TRBJ2-7	CSARLAGAHEQYF
TRBV2	TRBJ2-5	CASKRLAGWLETQYF
TRBV29-1	TRBJ2-7	CSAKGRGSYEQYF
TRBV4-1	TRBJ2-5	CASSQGGRTTKTETQYF
TRBV5-1	TRBJ2-5	CASSVSSGSSEETQYF
TRBV11-3	TRBJ2-3	CASSPPPYRDRARGTDTQYF
TRBV7-9	TRBJ2-3	CASSLTKGYTDTQYF
TRBV3-1	TRBJ2-5	CASSVPGAGEETQYF
TRBV3-1	TRBJ1-4	CASSQTGGLDEKLFF
TRBV30	TRBJ2-7	CAWGVLSYEQYF
TRBV2	TRBJ1-2	CASSEEQTSYGYTF
TRBV6-2/TRBV6-3	TRBJ1-1	CASSLRGFRTEAFF
TRBV28	TRBJ2-5	CASSLSRRLADKETQYF
TRBV19	TRBJ2-1	CASSIEGTGYNEQFF
TRBV6-2/TRBV6-3	TRBJ1-1	CASSYSARTPNPEAFF
TRBV28	TRBJ1-6	CASVIQGNSPLHF
TRBV10-3	TRBJ2-7	CAIRPGLGRDEQYF
TRBV7-9	TRBJ2-7	CASSLATPYGQYF
TRBV6-1	TRBJ2-7	CASTWTEHSYEQYF
TRBV11-2	TRBJ1-6	CASSLEGAGTVTSPLHF
TRBV28	TRBJ2-7	CASRARGFYEQYF
TRBV12-3/TRBV12-4	TRBJ2-3	CASLNRDRGPTGTQYF
TRBV7-2	TRBJ2-3	CASSSSGSSTDTQYF
TRBV5-1	TRBJ2-3	CASSLKVLGQGTDTQYF
TRBV6-4	TRBJ1-2	CASTPTGHNNYGYTF
TRBV12-3/TRBV12-4	TRBJ2-5	CASSFRGRRETQYF
TRBV6-1	TRBJ2-5	CASSEIGLTAQETQYF
TRBV7-6	TRBJ2-5	CASSLVRERKTQYF
TRBV28	TRBJ2-7	CASRQTGTSVGEQYF
TRBV18	TRBJ2-5	CASSRGSQETQYF
TRBV7-8	TRBJ2-3	CASSGGGGTDTQYF
TRBV18	TRBJ1-1	CASSLMGPNTEAFF
TRBV27	TRBJ2-1	CASSFRSEAGGLYNEQFF